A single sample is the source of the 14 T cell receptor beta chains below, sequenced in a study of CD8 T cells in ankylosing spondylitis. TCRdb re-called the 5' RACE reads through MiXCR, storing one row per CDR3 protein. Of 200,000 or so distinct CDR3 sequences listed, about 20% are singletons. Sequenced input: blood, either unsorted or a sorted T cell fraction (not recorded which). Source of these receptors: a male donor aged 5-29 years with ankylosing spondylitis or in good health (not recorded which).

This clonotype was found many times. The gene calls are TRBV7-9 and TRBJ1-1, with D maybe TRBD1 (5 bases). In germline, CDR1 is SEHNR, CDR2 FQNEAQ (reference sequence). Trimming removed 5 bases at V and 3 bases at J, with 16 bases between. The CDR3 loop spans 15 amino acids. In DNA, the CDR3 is TGTGCCAGCAGCGTTACAGGCCCCGGGGACACTGAAGCTTTCTTT. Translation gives CASSVTGPGDTEAFF.

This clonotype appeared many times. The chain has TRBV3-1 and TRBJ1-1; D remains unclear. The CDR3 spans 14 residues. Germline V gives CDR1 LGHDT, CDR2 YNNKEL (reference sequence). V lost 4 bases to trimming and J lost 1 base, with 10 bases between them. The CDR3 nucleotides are TGTGCCAGCAGCCCCAGATCGGGGAACACTGAAGCTTTCTTT. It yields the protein CASSPRSGNTEAFF. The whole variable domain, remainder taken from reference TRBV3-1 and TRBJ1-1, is DTAVSQTPKYLVTQMGNDKSIKCEQNLGHDTMYWYKQDSKKFLKIMFSYNNKELIINETVPNRFSPKSPDKAHLNLHINSLELGDSAVYFCASSPRSGNTEAFFGQGTRLTVV.

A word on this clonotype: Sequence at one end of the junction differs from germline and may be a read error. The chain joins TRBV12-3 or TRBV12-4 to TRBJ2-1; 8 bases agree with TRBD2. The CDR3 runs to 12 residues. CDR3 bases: TGTGCCAGCAGTTTACGGGAGGGCCGGCGGGGGTTC. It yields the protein CASSLREGRRGF.

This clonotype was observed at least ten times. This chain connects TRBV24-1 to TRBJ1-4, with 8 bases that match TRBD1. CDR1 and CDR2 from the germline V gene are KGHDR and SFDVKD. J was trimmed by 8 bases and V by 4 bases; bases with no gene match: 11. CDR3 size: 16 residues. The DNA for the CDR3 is TGTGCCACCAGTGACCCCCTGGACAGGGAAGGCGAAAAACTGTTTTTT. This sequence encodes CATSDPLDREGEKLFF.

In nucleotides, the CDR3 is TGTGCCAGCAGCCGGGGGGGACAGGGCCCAGATACGCAGTATTTT. This gives the protein CASSRGGQGPDTQYF. The rearrangement uses TRBV11-3 and TRBJ2-3; D may be TRBD1 (9 bases). The CDR3 is 15 residues long. Germline V gives CDR1 SGHNT, CDR2 YENEEA. Trimming shortened V by 5 bases and J by 4 bases, and 16 bases separated the two germline ends. Together with reference TRBV11-3 and TRBJ2-3, the CDR3 gives the full variable domain: EAGVVQSPRYKIIEKKQPVAFWCNPISGHNTLYWYLQNLGQGPELLIRYENEEAVDDSQLPKDRFSAERLKGVDSTLKIQPAELGDSAVYLCASSRGGQGPDTQYFGPGTRLTVL.

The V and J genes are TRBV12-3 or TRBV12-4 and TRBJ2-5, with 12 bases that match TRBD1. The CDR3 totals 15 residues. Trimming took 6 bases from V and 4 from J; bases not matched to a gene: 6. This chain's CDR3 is CASRGQGARGETQYF. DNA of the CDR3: TGTGCCAGCAGGGGACAGGGGGCGAGGGGAGAGACCCAGTACTTC.

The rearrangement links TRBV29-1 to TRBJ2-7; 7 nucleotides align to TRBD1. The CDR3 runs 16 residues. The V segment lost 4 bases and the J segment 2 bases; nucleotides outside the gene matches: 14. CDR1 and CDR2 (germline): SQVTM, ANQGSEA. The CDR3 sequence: CSVVPDSQGTTYEQYF. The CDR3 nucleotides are TGCAGCGTTGTCCCAGACTCACAGGGGACAACCTACGAGCAGTACTTC.

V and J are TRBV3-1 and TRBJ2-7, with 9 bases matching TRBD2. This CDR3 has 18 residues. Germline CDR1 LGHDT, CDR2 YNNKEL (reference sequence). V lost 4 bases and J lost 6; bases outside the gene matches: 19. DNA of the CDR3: TGTGCCAGCAGCCGTTCATCGAGCGTTCTAGCGGGGCCGGGCGAGCAGTACTTC. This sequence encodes CASSRSSSVLAGPGEQYF.

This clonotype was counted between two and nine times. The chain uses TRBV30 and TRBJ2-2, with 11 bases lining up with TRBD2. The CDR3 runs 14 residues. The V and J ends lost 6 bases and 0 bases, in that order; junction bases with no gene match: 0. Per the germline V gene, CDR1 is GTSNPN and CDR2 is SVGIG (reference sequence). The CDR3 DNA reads TGTGCCTGTAGCGGGAGGGCGAACACCGGGGAGCTGTTTTTT. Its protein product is CACSGRANTGELFF.

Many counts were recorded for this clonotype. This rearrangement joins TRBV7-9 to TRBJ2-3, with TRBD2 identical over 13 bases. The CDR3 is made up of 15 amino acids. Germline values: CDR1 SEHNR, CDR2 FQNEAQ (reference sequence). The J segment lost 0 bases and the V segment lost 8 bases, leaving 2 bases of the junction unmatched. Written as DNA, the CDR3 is TGTGCCAGCGGGACTAGCGGGATAAGCACAGATACGCAGTATTTT. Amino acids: CASGTSGISTDTQYF.

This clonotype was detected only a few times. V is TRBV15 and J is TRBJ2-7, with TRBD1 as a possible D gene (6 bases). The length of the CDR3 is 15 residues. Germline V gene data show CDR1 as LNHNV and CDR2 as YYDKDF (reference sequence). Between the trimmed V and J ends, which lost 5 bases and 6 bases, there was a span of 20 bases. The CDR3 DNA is TGTGCCACCAGCGAGAGGGGGATAGGGGACGGCGAGCAGTACGTC. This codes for CATSERGIGDGEQYV.

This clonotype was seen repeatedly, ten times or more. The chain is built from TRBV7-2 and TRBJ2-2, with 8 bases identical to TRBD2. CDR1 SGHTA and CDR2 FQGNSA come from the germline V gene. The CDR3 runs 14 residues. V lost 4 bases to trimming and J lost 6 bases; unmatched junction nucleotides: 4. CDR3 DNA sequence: TGTGCCAGCAGCTACGGGGGGGGACCCGGGGAGCTGTTTTTT. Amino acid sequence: CASSYGGGPGELFF.

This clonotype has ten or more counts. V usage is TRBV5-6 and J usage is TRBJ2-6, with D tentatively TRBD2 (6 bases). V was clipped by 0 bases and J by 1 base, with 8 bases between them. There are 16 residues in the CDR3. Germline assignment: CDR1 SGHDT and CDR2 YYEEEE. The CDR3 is CASSLGGTSGANVLTF. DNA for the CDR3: TGTGCCAGCAGCTTGGGTGGGACTTCTGGGGCCAACGTCCTGACTTTC.

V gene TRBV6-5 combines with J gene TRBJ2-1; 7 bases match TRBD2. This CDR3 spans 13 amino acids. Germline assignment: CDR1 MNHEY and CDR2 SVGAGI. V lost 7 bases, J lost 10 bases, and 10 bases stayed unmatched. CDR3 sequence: CASTTPWGGEQFF. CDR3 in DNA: TGTGCCAGCACCACGCCCTGGGGGGGGGAGCAGTTCTTC.